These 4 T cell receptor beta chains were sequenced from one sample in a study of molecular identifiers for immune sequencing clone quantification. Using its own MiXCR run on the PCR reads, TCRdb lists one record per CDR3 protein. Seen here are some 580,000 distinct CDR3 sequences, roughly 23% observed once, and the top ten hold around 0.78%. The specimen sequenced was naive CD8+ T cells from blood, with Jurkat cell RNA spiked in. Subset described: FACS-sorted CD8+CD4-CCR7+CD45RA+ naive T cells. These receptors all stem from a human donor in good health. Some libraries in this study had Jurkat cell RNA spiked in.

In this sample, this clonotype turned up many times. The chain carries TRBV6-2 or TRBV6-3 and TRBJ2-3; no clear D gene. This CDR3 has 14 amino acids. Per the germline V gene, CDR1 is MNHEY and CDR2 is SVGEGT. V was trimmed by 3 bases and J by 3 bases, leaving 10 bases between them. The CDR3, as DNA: TGTGCCAGCAGTTATACCGACTTGACAGATACGCAGTATTTT. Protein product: CASSYTDLTDTQYF.

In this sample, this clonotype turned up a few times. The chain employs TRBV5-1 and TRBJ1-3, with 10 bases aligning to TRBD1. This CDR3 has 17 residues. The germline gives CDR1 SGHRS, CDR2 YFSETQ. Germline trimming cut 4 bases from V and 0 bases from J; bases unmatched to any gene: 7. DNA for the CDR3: TGCGCCAGCAGCACCGGACAGGGGGGATCCTCTGGAAACACCATATATTTT. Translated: CASSTGQGGSSGNTIYF.

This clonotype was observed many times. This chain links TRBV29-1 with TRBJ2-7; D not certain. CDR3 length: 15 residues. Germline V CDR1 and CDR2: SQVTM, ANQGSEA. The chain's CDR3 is CTKYLDPGSSYEQYF. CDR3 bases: TGCACCAAATACCTCGACCCCGGTAGCTCCTACGAGCAGTACTTC.

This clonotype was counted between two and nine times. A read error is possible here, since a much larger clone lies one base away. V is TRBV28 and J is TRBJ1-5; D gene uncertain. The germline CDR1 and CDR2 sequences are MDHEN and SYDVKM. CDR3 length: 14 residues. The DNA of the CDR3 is TGTGCCCGCAGTTTAGGGCAGAATAATCAGCCCCAGCATTTT. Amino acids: CARSLGQNNQPQHF. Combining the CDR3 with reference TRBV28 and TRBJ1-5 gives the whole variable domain DVKVTQSSRYLVKRTGEKVFLECVQDMDHENMFWYRQDPGLGLRLIYFSYDVKMKEKGDIPEGYSVSREKKERFSLILESASTNQTSMYLCARSLGQNNQPQHFGDGTRLSIL.